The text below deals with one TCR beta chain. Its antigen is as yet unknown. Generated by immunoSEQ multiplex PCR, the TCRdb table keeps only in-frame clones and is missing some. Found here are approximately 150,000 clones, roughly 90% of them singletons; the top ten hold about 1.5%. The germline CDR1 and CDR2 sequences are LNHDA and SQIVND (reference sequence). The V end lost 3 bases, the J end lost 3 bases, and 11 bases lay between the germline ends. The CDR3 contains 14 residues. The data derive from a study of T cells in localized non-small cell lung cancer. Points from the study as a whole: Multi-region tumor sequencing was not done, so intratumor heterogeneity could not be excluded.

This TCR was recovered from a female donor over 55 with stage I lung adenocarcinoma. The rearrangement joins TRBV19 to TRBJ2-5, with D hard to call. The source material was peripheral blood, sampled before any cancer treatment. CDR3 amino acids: CASSIWSGEETQYF. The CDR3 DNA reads TGTGCCAGTAGTATTTGGTCTGGGGAAGAGACCCAGTACTTC.